The clone carrying this TCR beta chain was observed at least ten times. This CDR3 spans 14 amino acids. Trimming cost V 3 bases and J 2 bases, with 11 bases left between them. The sample comes from a study of tumor-infiltrating lymphocytes in primary liver carcinoma. The researchers produced TCR beta cDNA from 450 to 600 ng total RNA with a constant-region primer. Sequencing libraries for TCR beta derived from three nested multiplex PCR rounds that used slightly modified ARM-PCR. A C-beta reverse primer and TRBV1-TRBV30 forward primers served in each of the first two PCR rounds, at 9 to 11 cycles apiece. TCRdb reanalysed the multiplex PCR reads using MiXCR and keeps one entry per CDR3 protein. Counted here are around 40,000 distinct CDR3 sequences, 73% occurring once; the ten biggest clones make up over 15%. Extraction of RNA together with DNA used about 17-30 mg of unsorted bulk tissue.

Sequenced material: liver tumor tissue from sampling region 2. Described subset: tumor region T2, inferior pole. The chain is built from TRBV12-3 or TRBV12-4 and TRBJ2-7; D possibly corresponds to TRBD2 (6 bases). The sequence was obtained from a man aged 40-50 years with primary liver carcinoma and hepatitis B virus infection. In nucleotides, the CDR3 is TGTGCCAGCAGTTTGAGGCGGGGCCCCTACGAGCAGTACTTC. This encodes CASSLRRGPYEQYF.